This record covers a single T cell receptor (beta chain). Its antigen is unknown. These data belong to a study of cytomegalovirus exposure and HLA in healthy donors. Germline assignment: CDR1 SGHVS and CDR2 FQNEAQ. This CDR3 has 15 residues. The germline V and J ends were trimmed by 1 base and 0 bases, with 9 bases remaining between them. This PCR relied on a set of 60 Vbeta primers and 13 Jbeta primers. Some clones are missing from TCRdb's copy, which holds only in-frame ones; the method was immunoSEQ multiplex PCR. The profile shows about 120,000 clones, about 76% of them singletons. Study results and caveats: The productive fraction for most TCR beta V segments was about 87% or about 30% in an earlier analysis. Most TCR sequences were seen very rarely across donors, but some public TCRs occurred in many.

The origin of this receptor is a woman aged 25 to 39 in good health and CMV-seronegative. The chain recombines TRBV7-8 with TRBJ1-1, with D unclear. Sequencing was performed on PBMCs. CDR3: CASSLGPGMNTEAFF. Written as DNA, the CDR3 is TGTGCCAGCAGCTTAGGCCCGGGAATGAACACTGAAGCTTTCTTT.